This T cell receptor beta chain was sequenced for a study of metastatic and nonmetastatic thyroid tumors. Using MiXCR, TCRdb re-called clones from the PCR reads. The sample lists some 8,500 clones; 35% were seen once. All patients were untreated before thyroid surgery. The sample consisted of tumor tissue. This TCR was recovered from a female donor with papillary thyroid cancer or a benign thyroid nodule (not recorded which). Some clones in this sample may be carry-over from other donors' samples.

CDR3 protein: CASSPGEQMSKEQYF. As DNA, the CDR3 is TGTGCCAGCAGCCCGGGGGAGCAGATGTCTAAGGAGCAGTACTTC. This chain links TRBV28 with TRBJ2-7; TRBD2 is a possible D gene (6 bases). The germline V gene has CDR1 MDHEN and CDR2 SYDVKM. This CDR3 is built from 15 residues. Trimming shortened V by 6 bases and J by 7 bases, and 22 bases separated the two germline ends.